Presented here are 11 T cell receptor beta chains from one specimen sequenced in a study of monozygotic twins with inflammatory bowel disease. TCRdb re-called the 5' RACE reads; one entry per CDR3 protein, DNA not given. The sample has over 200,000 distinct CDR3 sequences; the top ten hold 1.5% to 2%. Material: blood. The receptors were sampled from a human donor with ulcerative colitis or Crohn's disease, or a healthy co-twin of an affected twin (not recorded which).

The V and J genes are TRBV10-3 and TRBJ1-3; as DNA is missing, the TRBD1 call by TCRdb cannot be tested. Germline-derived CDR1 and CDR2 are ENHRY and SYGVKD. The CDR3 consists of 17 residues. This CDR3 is CAISESTARAPGNTIYF.

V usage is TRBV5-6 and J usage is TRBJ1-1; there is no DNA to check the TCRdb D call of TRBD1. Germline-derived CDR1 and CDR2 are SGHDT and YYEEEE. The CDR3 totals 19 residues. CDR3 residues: CASSPLIRGQTMANTEAFF. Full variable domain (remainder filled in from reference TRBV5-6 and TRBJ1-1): DAGVTQSPTHLIKTRGQQVTLRCSPKSGHDTVSWYQQALGQGPQFIFQYYEEEERQRGNFPDRFSGHQFPNYSSELNVNALLLGDSALYLCASSPLIRGQTMANTEAFFGQGTRLTVV.

The CDR3 reads CASSPRGGPETQYF. This chain links TRBV11-2 with TRBJ2-5; TCRdb calls TRBD1, which cannot be checked without DNA. Germline V gives CDR1 SGHAT, CDR2 FQNNGV. This CDR3 comprises 14 residues.

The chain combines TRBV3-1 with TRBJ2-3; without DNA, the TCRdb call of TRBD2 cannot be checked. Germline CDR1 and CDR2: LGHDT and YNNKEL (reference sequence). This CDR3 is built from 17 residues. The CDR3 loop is CASSQEGRTSGADTQYF.

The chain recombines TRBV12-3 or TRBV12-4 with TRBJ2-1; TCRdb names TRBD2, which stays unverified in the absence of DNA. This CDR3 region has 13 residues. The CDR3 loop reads CASTNRPEGEQFF.

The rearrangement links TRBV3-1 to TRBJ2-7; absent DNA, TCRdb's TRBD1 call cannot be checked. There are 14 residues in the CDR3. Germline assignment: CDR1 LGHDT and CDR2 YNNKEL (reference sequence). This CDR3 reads CASSQYGTAYEQYF.

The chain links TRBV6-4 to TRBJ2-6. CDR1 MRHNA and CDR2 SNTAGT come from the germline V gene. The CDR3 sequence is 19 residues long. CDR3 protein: CASSASRRYRTSGANVLTF.

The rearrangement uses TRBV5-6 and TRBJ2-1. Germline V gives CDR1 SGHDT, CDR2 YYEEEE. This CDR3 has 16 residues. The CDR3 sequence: CASSLSGASTYNEQFF.

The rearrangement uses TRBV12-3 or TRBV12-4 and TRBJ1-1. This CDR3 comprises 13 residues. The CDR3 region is CASSFSGQTPAFF.

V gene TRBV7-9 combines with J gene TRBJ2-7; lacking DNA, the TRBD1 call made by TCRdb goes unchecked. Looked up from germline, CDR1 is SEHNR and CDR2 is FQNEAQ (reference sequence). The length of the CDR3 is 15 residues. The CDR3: CASSPGAGSSYEQYF.

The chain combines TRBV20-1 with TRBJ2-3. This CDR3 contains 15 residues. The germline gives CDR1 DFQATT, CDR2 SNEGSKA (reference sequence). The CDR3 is CSARRPSGSTDTQYF.